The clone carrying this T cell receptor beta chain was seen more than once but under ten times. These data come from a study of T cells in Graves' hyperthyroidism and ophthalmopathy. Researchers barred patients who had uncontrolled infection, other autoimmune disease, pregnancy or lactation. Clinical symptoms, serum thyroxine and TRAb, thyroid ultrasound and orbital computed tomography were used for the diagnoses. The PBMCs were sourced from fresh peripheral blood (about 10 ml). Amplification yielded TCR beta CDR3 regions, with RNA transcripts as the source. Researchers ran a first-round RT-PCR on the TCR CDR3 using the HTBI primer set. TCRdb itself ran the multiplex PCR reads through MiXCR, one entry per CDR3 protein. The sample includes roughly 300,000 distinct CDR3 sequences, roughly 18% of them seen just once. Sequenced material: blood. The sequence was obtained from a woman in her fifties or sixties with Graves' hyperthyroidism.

The CDR3 here is CASSQLEIGDTQYF. The CDR3 nucleotides are TGTGCCAGCAGCCAACTAGAAATTGGAGATACGCAGTATTTT. V gene TRBV7-3 combines with J gene TRBJ2-3, with a weak D call TRBD2 (5 bases). V lost 5 bases to trimming and J lost 5 bases, with 14 bases between them. The CDR3 sequence is 14 residues long. Germline V lookup: CDR1 SGHTA, CDR2 FQGTGA.